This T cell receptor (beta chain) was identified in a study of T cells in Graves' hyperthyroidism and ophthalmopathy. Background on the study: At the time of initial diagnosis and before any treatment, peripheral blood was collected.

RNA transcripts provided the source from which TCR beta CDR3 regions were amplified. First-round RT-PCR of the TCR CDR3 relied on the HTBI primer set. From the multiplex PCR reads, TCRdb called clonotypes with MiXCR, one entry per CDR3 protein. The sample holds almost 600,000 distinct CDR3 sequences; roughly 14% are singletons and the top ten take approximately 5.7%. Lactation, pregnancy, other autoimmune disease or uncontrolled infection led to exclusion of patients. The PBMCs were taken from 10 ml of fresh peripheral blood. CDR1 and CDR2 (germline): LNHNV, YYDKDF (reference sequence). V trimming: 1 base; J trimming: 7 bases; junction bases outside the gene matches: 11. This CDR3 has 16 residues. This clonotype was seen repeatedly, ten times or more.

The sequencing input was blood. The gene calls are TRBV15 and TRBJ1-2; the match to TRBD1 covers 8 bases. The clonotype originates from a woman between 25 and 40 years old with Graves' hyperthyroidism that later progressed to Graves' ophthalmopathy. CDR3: CATSRGGKGRGLGYTF. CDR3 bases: TGTGCCACCAGCAGAGGAGGAAAGGGCAGGGGGCTTGGCTACACCTTC.